What follows are 26 T cell receptor beta chains derived from one specimen sequenced in a study of control samples from healthy donors and cancer patients. Sequencing was performed with immunoSEQ multiplex PCR; in TCRdb, only in-frame clones are kept and a portion is missing. The repertoire holds 140,000 to 150,000 clones, about 91% seen once, with 3.2% in the top ten. Material for sequencing was blood. These receptors all come from a man aged 25-40 years in good health.

The rearrangement links TRBV7-2 to TRBJ2-3, with TRBD2 identical over 9 bases. The CDR3 has 16 residues. Germline CDR1 and CDR2: SGHTA and FQGNSA. Trimming removed 0 bases from V and 3 bases from J; junction bases left unmatched: 4. The CDR3 coding sequence is TGTGCCAGCAGCTTAGCCGGACTAGCGCAGACAGATACGCAGTATTTT. Translating it yields CASSLAGLAQTDTQYF. The whole variable domain, remainder taken from reference TRBV7-2 and TRBJ2-3, is GAGVSQSPSNKVTEKGKDVELRCDPISGHTALYWYRQSLGQGLEFLIYFQGNSAPDKSGLPSDRFSAERTGGSVSTLTIQRTQQEDSAVYLCASSLAGLAQTDTQYFGPGTRLTVL.

The V gene is TRBV29-1, the J gene TRBJ1-3; D unresolved. V gave up 7 bases and J gave up 0 bases, with 13 bases separating them. The germline V gene encodes CDR1 SQVTM and CDR2 ANQGSEA. The CDR3 has 14 residues. The CDR3 DNA is TGCAGCGCCGAGTCGTGGGACTCTGGAAACACCATATATTTT. Translated: CSAESWDSGNTIYF.

Notes on this clone: The sample has other DNA sequences that encode this CDR3 too. The V gene is TRBV7-6, the J gene TRBJ1-2; 11 bases agree with TRBD1. V was pared by 0 bases and J by 7 bases, with 7 bases of the junction left unmatched. CDR1 and CDR2 from the germline V gene are SGHVS and FNYEAQ. CDR3 length: 16 amino acids. This CDR3 is CASSLASGTGGIGYTF. CDR3 coding DNA: TGTGCCAGCAGCTTAGCGTCAGGGACAGGGGGAATTGGCTACACCTTC.

The chain employs TRBV27 and TRBJ1-5, with 7 bases that match TRBD1. Unmatched junction bases numbered 6, after V lost 1 base and J lost 3 bases. Per the germline V gene, CDR1 is MNHEY and CDR2 is SMNVEV (reference sequence). This CDR3 spans 16 amino acids. The CDR3 DNA is TGTGCCAGCAGTTTATTAGCCGACAGGGTCAATCAGCCCCAGCATTTT. This codes for CASSLLADRVNQPQHF.

The V call is TRBV9, the J call TRBJ1-1; D call uncertain. The V end was cut by 4 bases, the J end by 6 bases, with 19 bases between. The CDR3 consists of 15 residues. Germline CDR1 and CDR2: SGDLS and YYNGEE. CDR3 loop: CASSPGSRRRAEAFF. In DNA form, the CDR3 reads TGTGCCAGCAGCCCCGGGAGCAGACGAAGGGCTGAAGCTTTCTTT.

This clone has just one count. Other nucleotide sequences in the sample specify the same CDR3. V gene TRBV28 combines with J gene TRBJ1-6; tentative D call: TRBD1 (5 bases). Trimming left V 6 bases short and J 0 bases short, with 12 bases between. CDR1 is MDHEN, CDR2 SYDVKM, per germline. This CDR3 is 16 amino acids long. CDR3 bases: TGTGCCAGCAGCTCATGGGACGGCTCCTATAATTCACCCCTCCACTTT. Its protein is CASSSWDGSYNSPLHF.

The count of this clone is one. This rearrangement joins TRBV6-5 to TRBJ2-3; D is undetermined. V was cut by 11 bases and J by 4 bases, with 19 bases left in between. The CDR3 sequence is 14 residues long. Germline assignment: CDR1 MNHEY and CDR2 SVGAGI. The CDR3 loop is CASPVVGFADTQYF. Written as DNA, the CDR3 is TGTGCCTCCCCGGTAGTGGGTTTTGCAGATACGCAGTATTTT.

The genes are TRBV10-3 and TRBJ1-1, with D possibly TRBD1 on 5 matching bases. This CDR3 has 13 amino acids. Germline CDR1 reads ENHRY; CDR2 reads SYGVKD. V was shortened by 8 bases and J by 1 base, with 11 bases between the two germline ends. CDR3 DNA: TGTGCCATCCAGGAGGGGCCGAACACTGAAGCTTTCTTT. Residues: CAIQEGPNTEAFF.

In its sample, this clone was seen once. V is TRBV2 and J is TRBJ1-2; no clear D. Trimming left V 2 bases short and J 4 bases short, with 8 bases between. In germline, CDR1 is SNHLY, CDR2 FYNNEI. The CDR3 runs to 13 residues. CDR3 region: CASSENWGYGYTF. CDR3 coding DNA: TGTGCCAGCAGTGAAAATTGGGGCTATGGCTACACCTTC.

The CDR3 spells CASSLGQGYLPYEQYF. CDR3 bases: TGCGCCAGCAGCTTGGGGCAGGGTTATCTACCCTACGAGCAGTACTTC. The rearrangement joins TRBV5-1 to TRBJ2-7; tentative D call: TRBD1 (5 bases). V was clipped by 0 bases and J by 2 bases, with 15 bases between them. Germline loops: CDR1 SGHRS, CDR2 YFSETQ. This CDR3 has 16 residues.

The chain employs TRBV5-1 and TRBJ2-2; 13 nucleotides align to TRBD2. This CDR3 contains 17 residues. The trim removed 0 bases at V and 4 bases at J, leaving 3 bases unmatched. Germline assignment: CDR1 SGHRS and CDR2 YFSETQ. CDR3 sequence: CASSLELAGGPTGELFF. CDR3 sequence (DNA): TGCGCCAGCAGCTTGGAACTAGCGGGGGGGCCCACCGGGGAGCTGTTTTTT. Full variable domain (outside the CDR3, taken from reference TRBV5-1 and TRBJ2-2): KAGVTQTPRYLIKTRGQQVTLSCSPISGHRSVSWYQQTPGQGLQFLFEYFSETQRNKGNFPGRFSGRQFSNSRSEMNVSTLELGDSALYLCASSLELAGGPTGELFFGEGSRLTVL.

The chain employs TRBV27 and TRBJ1-5; D is undetermined. The V and J ends lost 0 bases and 2 bases respectively, with 5 bases between them. The CDR3 length is 14 residues. CDR1 is MNHEY, CDR2 SMNVEV, per germline (reference sequence). CDR3 sequence reads: CASSLSIGNQPQHF. The CDR3 DNA sequence: TGTGCCAGCAGTTTATCGATCGGCAATCAGCCCCAGCATTTT.

The rearrangement joins TRBV28 to TRBJ1-1, with 11 bases identical to TRBD1. Trimming took 5 bases from V and 4 from J; bases not matched to a gene: 12. CDR1 and CDR2 (germline): MDHEN, SYDVKM. The CDR3 has 17 residues. The DNA for the CDR3 is TGTGCCAGCAGTAGATCCAGGACCGGGACAGGGGGCACTGAAGCTTTCTTT. Its translation: CASSRSRTGTGGTEAFF. The full variable domain, rest sourced from reference TRBV28 and TRBJ1-1, is DVKVTQSSRYLVKRTGEKVFLECVQDMDHENMFWYRQDPGLGLRLIYFSYDVKMKEKGDIPEGYSVSREKKERFSLILESASTNQTSMYLCASSRSRTGTGGTEAFFGQGTRLTVV.

V and J are TRBV7-2 and TRBJ1-3, with TRBD1 identical over 8 bases. Trimming removed 3 bases from V and 4 bases from J; junction bases left unmatched: 5. CDR1 is SGHTA, CDR2 FQGNSA, per germline. This CDR3 is built from 15 residues. CDR3 nucleotide sequence: TGTGCCAGCAGCTTGTGGCAGGGGGCCGGAAACACCATATATTTT. Amino acid sequence: CASSLWQGAGNTIYF.

The genes are TRBV6-6 and TRBJ1-2, with 7 bases matching TRBD1. The CDR3 covers 13 residues. Germline trimming cut 3 bases from V and 8 bases from J; bases unmatched to any gene: 6. Per germline, CDR1 MNHNY and CDR2 SVGAGI (reference sequence). The CDR3, as DNA: TGTGCCAGCAGTTATTCGACAGGGAGGGGCTACACCTTC. The encoded protein is CASSYSTGRGYTF.

This clone was seen at least ten times. The chain uses TRBV29-1 and TRBJ2-7; 8 bases are shared with TRBD1. V shed 3 bases, J shed 1 base, and the junction held 2 bases outside the gene matches. The CDR3 is 13 amino acids. Germline CDR1 and CDR2: SQVTM and ANQGSEA. The CDR3 loop reads CSVEGDRSYEQYF. The CDR3 DNA reads as TGCAGCGTTGAGGGGGACAGGTCCTACGAGCAGTACTTC.

The CDR3 reads CASSLPGLADYEQYF. In DNA, the CDR3 is TGTGCCAGCAGCCTACCCGGACTAGCGGACTACGAGCAGTACTTC. The V call is TRBV7-9, the J call TRBJ2-7, with 10 bases identical to TRBD2. J lost 3 bases, V lost 5 bases, and 7 bases had no gene match. Looked up from germline, CDR1 is SEHNR and CDR2 is FQNEAQ (reference sequence). The CDR3 is made up of 15 amino acids.

The chain carries TRBV29-1 and TRBJ1-1; D is undetermined. There are 14 residues in the CDR3. Per the germline V gene, CDR1 is SQVTM and CDR2 is ANQGSEA. V lost 0 bases and J lost 1, with 9 bases in between. CDR3 nucleotide sequence: TGCAGCGTTGAAGATAGCCAGGCGAACACTGAAGCTTTCTTT. Its translation is CSVEDSQANTEAFF.

The genes are TRBV19 and TRBJ1-2, with 9 positions matching TRBD1. CDR3 size: 20 residues. V lost 7 bases and J lost 0; bases outside the gene matches: 21. Germline assignment: CDR1 LNHDA and CDR2 SQIVND (reference sequence). The CDR3 is CASNLYLRPGQGIPNYGYTF. DNA of the CDR3: TGTGCCAGTAACTTGTACTTAAGACCGGGACAGGGAATTCCTAACTATGGCTACACCTTC.

This chain connects TRBV12-5 to TRBJ1-5; D gene uncertain. The CDR3 totals 14 residues. Germline V lookup: CDR1 LGHNT, CDR2 FRNRAP. Trimming took off 1 base at V and 1 base at J, with 5 bases between the two ends. CDR3 in amino acids: CASGLGLSNQPQHF. CDR3 sequence (DNA): TGTGCTAGTGGTTTGGGGTTAAGCAATCAGCCCCAGCATTTT.

The rearrangement joins TRBV28 to TRBJ2-7; D is unresolved. The CDR3 sequence is 13 residues long. Deletions cut 2 bases from V and 2 bases from J, with 7 bases between. Germline V gene lookup returns CDR1 MDHEN and CDR2 SYDVKM. The CDR3 here is CASSLAPPYEQYF. The DNA of the CDR3 is TGTGCCAGCAGTTTAGCACCCCCCTACGAGCAGTACTTC.

The chain joins TRBV2 to TRBJ1-2; 7 nucleotides align to TRBD1. The trim removed 6 bases at V and 2 bases at J, leaving 9 bases unmatched. CDR1 and CDR2 (germline): SNHLY, FYNNEI. This CDR3 region has 15 residues. Here the CDR3 DNA reads TGTGCCAGCAGCCCGGTAGGGGGCGGGAACTATGGCTACACCTTC. Translated: CASSPVGGGNYGYTF.

This chain joins TRBV7-2 and TRBJ1-5; D is unclear. The CDR3 is 15 residues long. The V gene's germline CDR1 is SGHTA and CDR2 FQGNSA. The V end was cut by 7 bases, the J end by 2 bases, with 15 bases between. CDR3 region: CASTQSGLGNQPQHF. As DNA, the CDR3 is TGTGCCAGCACCCAATCTGGGCTCGGCAATCAGCCCCAGCATTTT.

The chain carries TRBV6-5 and TRBJ1-1; unclear D gene. With 6 bases removed from V and 3 bases from J, the gap between germline ends came to 8 bases. The CDR3 has 12 residues. The germline CDR1 and CDR2 sequences are MNHEY and SVGAGI. The CDR3 region has the DNA TGTGCCAGCAGGGACGGCTACACTGAAGCTTTCTTT. This gives the protein CASRDGYTEAFF.

This clone was recorded once. The chain couples TRBV19 to TRBJ2-7; D is possibly TRBD2 (6 bases). This CDR3 is 14 amino acids long. Germline-derived CDR1 and CDR2 are LNHDA and SQIVND (reference sequence). Trimming took 6 bases from V and 1 from J, leaving 13 bases between them. The CDR3 DNA sequence: TGTGCCAGTAGGGACCTCGGGGGATCCTACGAGCAGTACTTC. It translates to CASRDLGGSYEQYF.

The V gene is TRBV28, the J gene TRBJ1-1, with D perhaps matching TRBD1 (5 bases). Trimming cost V 3 bases and J 8 bases, with 7 bases left between them. The CDR3 covers 11 residues. Germline CDR1 is MDHEN and CDR2 is SYDVKM. CDR3 residues: CASSFAGEAFF. The CDR3 DNA reads TGTGCCAGCAGTTTTGCAGGGGAAGCTTTCTTT.